This T cell receptor (beta chain) was recovered during a study of blood T cell repertoires in COVID-19. Sequenced by immunoSEQ multiplex PCR; TCRdb stores in-frame clones only, minus some. The sample lists around 25,000 clones; 80% to 90% were seen once. The CDR3 runs to 16 residues. Trimming took 2 bases from V and 7 from J; bases not matched to a gene: 9. Germline V gene sequence: CDR1 SGHRS, CDR2 YFSETQ. The sequence was collected from a woman in her forties or fifties with active COVID-19. The sample comprised peripheral blood. This sequence joins TRBV5-1 and TRBJ2-2; 9 positions match TRBD1. In DNA form, the CDR3 reads TGCGCCAGCAGCTTAACGGTGGGACAGGGCAACGGGGAGCTGTTTTTT. It codes for CASSLTVGQGNGELFF. Complete variable domain (other parts from reference TRBV5-1 and TRBJ2-2): KAGVTQTPRYLIKTRGQQVTLSCSPISGHRSVSWYQQTPGQGLQFLFEYFSETQRNKGNFPGRFSGRQFSNSRSEMNVSTLELGDSALYLCASSLTVGQGNGELFFGEGSRLTVL.